This passage covers 25 T cell receptor beta chains from one sample sequenced in a study of shared clonotypes between healthy human individuals. Method: immunoSEQ multiplex PCR; TCRdb's copy keeps in-frame clones and lacks some. Here the sample spans 2,500,000 or so clones, approximately 94% being singletons. Sample: naive CD4+ T cells sorted from blood. Subset of the sample: CD45RA+ positively selected. These receptors were obtained from a young man in good health.

This rearrangement joins TRBV4-3 to TRBJ2-1; D possibly corresponds to TRBD2 (5 bases). The CDR3 extends over 14 amino acids. Trimming pared 4 bases from V and 8 bases from J, leaving 15 bases between. CDR1 LGHNA and CDR2 YSLEER come from the germline V gene. CDR3 DNA: TGCGCCAGCAGCCTCCAGCTTAACGGGGATGAGCAGTTCTTC. Translating gives CASSLQLNGDEQFF.

The chain joins TRBV30 to TRBJ2-7; no reliable D call. Trimming stripped 4 bases from V and 0 bases from J, with 19 bases between. The CDR3 covers 16 residues. Germline V lookup: CDR1 GTSNPN, CDR2 SVGIG (reference sequence). The CDR3 protein is CAWIPAPRSGSYEQYF. The CDR3 nucleotides read TGTGCCTGGATTCCGGCGCCCAGATCTGGCTCCTACGAGCAGTACTTC.

This clone showed up just once. This specimen includes other DNA sequences encoding the same CDR3. V usage is TRBV5-1 and J usage is TRBJ2-1; D possibly corresponds to TRBD2 (6 bases). The V gene lost 3 bases and the J gene lost 0 bases, with 10 bases spanning the gap. Germline CDR1 is SGHRS and CDR2 is YFSETQ. There are 15 residues in the CDR3. CDR3 DNA: TGCGCCAGCAGCTGGGACGGGAGCTCCTACAATGAGCAGTTCTTC. This sequence encodes CASSWDGSSYNEQFF.

The J gene is TRBJ2-2, the V gene TRBV9; TRBD2 agrees at 8 bases. Unmatched junction bases numbered 7, after V lost 0 bases and J lost 6 bases. The CDR3 is 16 residues long. Germline CDR1 SGDLS, CDR2 YYNGEE. CDR3 nucleotides: TGTGCCAGCAGCGTAGATCCGGGACTAGTTTCCGGGGAGCTGTTTTTT. Its protein is CASSVDPGLVSGELFF.

The chain combines TRBV2 with TRBJ1-2; tentative D call: TRBD1 (5 bases). CDR3 size: 15 residues. The V gene lost 9 bases and the J gene lost 0 bases, with 17 bases spanning the gap. Germline CDR1 is SNHLY and CDR2 is FYNNEI. CDR3 sequence: CASQLVGVANYGYTF. The CDR3 DNA sequence: TGTGCCAGTCAACTAGTAGGGGTAGCTAACTATGGCTACACCTTC.

CDR3 nucleotide sequence: TGTGCCAGCAGCTTGCGTTCTGGAAACACCATATATTTT. Translating it yields CASSLRSGNTIYF. The chain joins TRBV5-6 to TRBJ1-3; D is unresolved. The germline gives CDR1 SGHDT, CDR2 YYEEEE. The length of the CDR3 is 13 residues. The V and J ends lost 1 base and 1 base respectively, with 3 bases between them.

The CDR3 here is CASSLGLAGGQFTYEQYF. Written as DNA, the CDR3 is TGCGCCAGCAGCTTAGGACTAGCGGGAGGCCAATTTACCTACGAGCAGTACTTC. The genes are TRBV5-1 and TRBJ2-7; TRBD2 aligns across 14 bases. The CDR3 extends over 18 amino acids. The ends lost 2 bases at V and 2 bases at J; junction bases unmatched: 9. Germline CDR1 reads SGHRS; CDR2 reads YFSETQ.

The chain links TRBV5-4 to TRBJ1-4; maybe TRBD1 (6 bases). V lost 0 bases, J lost 8 bases, and 11 bases lay in between. The length of the CDR3 is 14 residues. The germline CDR1 and CDR2 sequences are SGHNT and YYREEE (reference sequence). CDR3 residues: CASSLGGAGEKLFF. The CDR3 region has the DNA TGTGCCAGCAGCTTGGGGGGGGCAGGGGAAAAACTGTTTTTT. Combining the CDR3 with reference TRBV5-4 and TRBJ1-4 gives the whole variable domain ETGVTQSPTHLIKTRGQQVTLRCSSQSGHNTVSWYQQALGQGPQFIFQYYREEENGRGNFPPRFSGLQFPNYSSELNVNALELDDSALYLCASSLGGAGEKLFFGSGTQLSVL.

V gene TRBV19 combines with J gene TRBJ1-3, with D possibly matching TRBD1 (6 bases). Between the trimmed V and J ends, which lost 6 bases and 0 bases, there was a span of 15 bases. The CDR3 is 16 residues long. Germline V CDR1 and CDR2: LNHDA, SQIVND (reference sequence). CDR3 bases: TGTGCCAGTAGGAGAGGGGGGGCCAACTCTGGAAACACCATATATTTT. Translation: CASRRGGANSGNTIYF.

This clone was observed a handful of times. J is TRBJ2-3 and V is TRBV6-1; weak D call: TRBD2 (6 bases). The CDR3 is made up of 17 amino acids. Germline values: CDR1 MNHNS, CDR2 SASEGT. V was pared by 4 bases and J by 1 base, with 18 bases between. The CDR3 DNA sequence: TGTGCCAGCAGTGTCCGACCTTCGGCGGGGCGCACAGATACGCAGTATTTT. Protein sequence: CASSVRPSAGRTDTQYF.

Notes on this clone: This specimen includes other DNA sequences encoding the same CDR3. The rearrangement uses TRBV6-5 and TRBJ2-1, with D possibly being TRBD1 (6 bases). Per the germline V gene, CDR1 is MNHEY and CDR2 is SVGAGI. Trimming took 0 bases from V and 6 from J, leaving 9 bases between them. The CDR3 is 14 amino acids. CDR3 bases: TGTGCCAGCAGTTACTCGACAGGCGGCAATGAGCAGTTCTTC. Protein sequence: CASSYSTGGNEQFF.

V is TRBV7-2 and J is TRBJ1-1; D unresolved. Per germline, CDR1 SGHTA and CDR2 FQGNSA. V lost 3 bases and J 0 bases, leaving 11 bases between the germline ends. CDR3 length: 15 residues. The CDR3 is CASSFYASLNTEAFF. CDR3 in DNA: TGTGCCAGCAGCTTTTATGCCAGCCTGAACACTGAAGCTTTCTTT.

This chain links TRBV7-2 with TRBJ2-1; 7 nucleotides line up with TRBD2. V lost 3 bases to trimming and J lost 0 bases; unmatched junction nucleotides: 5. The CDR3 spans 16 residues. Germline V gene sequence: CDR1 SGHTA, CDR2 FQGNSA. In DNA form, the CDR3 reads TGTGCCAGCAGCTTCCCGGGGGGTAGCTCCTACAATGAGCAGTTCTTC. This translates into CASSFPGGSSYNEQFF.

The chain is built from TRBV19 and TRBJ2-5; the D is unclear. Germline-derived CDR1 and CDR2 are LNHDA and SQIVND (reference sequence). This CDR3 is 15 amino acids long. The V end lost 5 bases, the J end lost 0 bases, and 13 bases lay between the germline ends. The CDR3 DNA follows: TGTGCCAGTAGTCGGACCGCGTTGTACCAAGAGACCCAGTACTTC. Translating gives CASSRTALYQETQYF. The entire variable domain, with the rest obtained from reference TRBV19 and TRBJ2-5, is as follows: DGGITQSPKYLFRKEGQNVTLSCEQNLNHDAMYWYRQDPGQGLRLIYYSQIVNDFQKGDIAEGYSVSREKKESFPLTVTSAQKNPTAFYLCASSRTALYQETQYFGPGTRLLVL.

V and J are TRBV18 and TRBJ1-5, with 9 bases fitting TRBD1. V lost 6 bases and J lost 4; bases outside the gene matches: 10. Per germline, CDR1 KGHSH and CDR2 LQKENI. This CDR3 has 16 amino acids. As DNA, the CDR3 is TGTGCCAGCTCCCAAACAACCGGGACAGGGAATCAGCCCCAGCATTTT. Translated: CASSQTTGTGNQPQHF.

The rearrangement joins TRBV6-5 to TRBJ2-7; weak D call: TRBD2 (6 bases). The CDR3 contains 14 residues. The V gene lost 0 bases and the J gene lost 4 bases, with 10 bases spanning the gap. Germline V CDR1 and CDR2: MNHEY, SVGAGI. CDR3 residues: CASSYSGGVYEQYF. The CDR3 DNA sequence: TGTGCCAGCAGTTACTCCGGGGGAGTTTACGAGCAGTACTTC.

This sequence joins TRBV12-5 and TRBJ2-7, with TRBD1 identical over 10 bases. This CDR3 is built from 17 residues. Looked up from germline, CDR1 is LGHNT and CDR2 is FRNRAP. V dropped 0 bases and J dropped 7; count of bases not matched to a gene: 12. This chain's CDR3 is CASGLVLGQGSAGEQYF. As DNA, the CDR3 is TGTGCTAGTGGTTTGGTATTGGGACAGGGGTCGGCGGGGGAGCAGTACTTC.

The chain is built from TRBV23-1 and TRBJ2-1; D might be TRBD1 (8 bases). TRBV23-1 is placed among ORFs of uncertain function. V dropped 3 bases and J dropped 5 bases, with 38 bases sitting between them. The CDR3 length is 23 residues. The DNA for the CDR3 is TGCGCCAGCAGTCACCCCGGTGACACCCGCCGAGGACAGGGCGGGAGACGGGACAATGAGCAGTTCTTC. Amino acid sequence: CASSHPGDTRRGQGGRRDNEQFF.

CDR3 bases: TGTGCCAGCAGCTTAGGAAGCGTTGTCAACCAGCCCCAGCATTTT. This encodes CASSLGSVVNQPQHF. V and J are TRBV11-2 and TRBJ1-5; no clear D gene. The CDR3 runs to 15 residues. Trimming left V 1 base short and J 7 bases short, with 14 bases between. CDR1 SGHAT and CDR2 FQNNGV come from the germline V gene.

V is TRBV6-6 and J is TRBJ2-7; D remains ambiguous. The CDR3 consists of 14 residues. V was clipped by 2 bases and J by 8 bases, with 16 bases between them. Germline V gene lookup returns CDR1 MNHNY and CDR2 SVGAGI (reference sequence). The DNA for the CDR3 is TGTGCCAGCAGTTACAGAAGTGGGTCGGGTCAGCAGTACTTC. This encodes CASSYRSGSGQQYF.

The chain has TRBV19 and TRBJ2-3; TRBD1 agrees at 10 bases. This CDR3 contains 15 residues. The trim removed 5 bases at V and 1 base at J, leaving 3 bases unmatched. CDR1 LNHDA and CDR2 SQIVND come from the germline V gene (reference sequence). The CDR3 reads CASSGTGARTDTQYF. The CDR3, as DNA: TGTGCCAGTAGTGGGACAGGGGCTCGCACAGATACGCAGTATTTT. Using reference TRBV19 and TRBJ2-3 for the parts outside the CDR3, the full variable domain is DGGITQSPKYLFRKEGQNVTLSCEQNLNHDAMYWYRQDPGQGLRLIYYSQIVNDFQKGDIAEGYSVSREKKESFPLTVTSAQKNPTAFYLCASSGTGARTDTQYFGPGTRLTVL.

The chain employs TRBV7-9 and TRBJ1-1; the match to TRBD1 covers 7 bases. The V gene's germline CDR1 is SEHNR and CDR2 FQNEAQ (reference sequence). The junction had 5 bases not matched to a gene; V was cut back by 1 base and J by 3 bases. CDR3 length: 15 residues. CDR3 amino acids: CASSLGQGWDTEAFF. CDR3 nucleotides: TGTGCCAGCAGCTTAGGACAGGGTTGGGACACTGAAGCTTTCTTT.

The rearrangement links TRBV5-1 to TRBJ2-7; a weak D match, TRBD2 (7 bases). This CDR3 has 13 amino acids. Germline-derived CDR1 and CDR2 are SGHRS and YFSETQ. The ends were cut back, 7 bases at V and 5 bases at J, with 16 bases in the middle. DNA for the CDR3: TGCGCCAGCCGGGAGGTGGGGGGCCACGAGCAGTACTTC. Protein: CASREVGGHEQYF.

The chain couples TRBV5-1 to TRBJ2-1; 9 nucleotides line up with TRBD1. Losses at the gene ends were 4 bases for V and 8 bases for J; bases not matched to a gene: 16. Germline CDR1 is SGHRS and CDR2 is YFSETQ. The CDR3 contains 17 residues. CDR3 bases: TGCGCCAGCAGCCCCCCTGGCGGGGGACAGGGTAACGATGAGCAGTTCTTC. This encodes CASSPPGGGQGNDEQFF.

The chain couples TRBV28 to TRBJ2-1; 9 bases align to TRBD2. The ends lost 4 bases at V and 8 bases at J; junction bases unmatched: 12. This CDR3 has 16 amino acids. The V gene's germline CDR1 is MDHEN and CDR2 SYDVKM. The CDR3 nucleotides are TGTGCCAGCAGTTCATCGGCGGGGGGGGTCGGCGATGAGCAGTTCTTC. Protein product: CASSSSAGGVGDEQFF.